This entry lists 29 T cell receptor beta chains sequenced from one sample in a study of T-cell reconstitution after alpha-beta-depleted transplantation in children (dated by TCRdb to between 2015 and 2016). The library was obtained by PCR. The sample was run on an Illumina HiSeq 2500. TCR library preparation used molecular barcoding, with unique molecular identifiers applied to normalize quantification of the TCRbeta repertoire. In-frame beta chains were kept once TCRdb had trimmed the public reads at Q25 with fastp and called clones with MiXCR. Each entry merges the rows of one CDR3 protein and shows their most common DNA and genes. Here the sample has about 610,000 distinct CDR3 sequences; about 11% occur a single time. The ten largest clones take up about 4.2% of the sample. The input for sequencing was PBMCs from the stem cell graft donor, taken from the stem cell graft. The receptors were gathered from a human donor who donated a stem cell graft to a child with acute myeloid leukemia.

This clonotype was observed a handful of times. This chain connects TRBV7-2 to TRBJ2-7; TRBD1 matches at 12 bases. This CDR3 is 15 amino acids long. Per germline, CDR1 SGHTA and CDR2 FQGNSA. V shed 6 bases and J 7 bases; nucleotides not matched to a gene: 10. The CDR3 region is CASSLQGTGGMEQYF. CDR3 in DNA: TGTGCCAGCAGTCTACAAGGGACAGGGGGCATGGAGCAGTACTTC.

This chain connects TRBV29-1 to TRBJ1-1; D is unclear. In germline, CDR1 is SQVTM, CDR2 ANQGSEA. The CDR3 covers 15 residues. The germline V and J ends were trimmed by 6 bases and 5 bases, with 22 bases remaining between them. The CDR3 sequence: CSVDAGSPGRTEAFF. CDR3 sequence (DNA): TGCAGCGTCGACGCAGGCTCTCCGGGGAGGACTGAAGCTTTCTTT.

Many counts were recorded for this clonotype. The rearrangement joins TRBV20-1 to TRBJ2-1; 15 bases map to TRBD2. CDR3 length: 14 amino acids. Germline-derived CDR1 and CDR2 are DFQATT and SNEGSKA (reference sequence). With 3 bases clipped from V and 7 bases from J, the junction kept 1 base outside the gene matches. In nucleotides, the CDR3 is TGCAGTGCTAGGGGACTAGCGGGAGGAAATGAGCAGTTCTTC. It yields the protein CSARGLAGGNEQFF.

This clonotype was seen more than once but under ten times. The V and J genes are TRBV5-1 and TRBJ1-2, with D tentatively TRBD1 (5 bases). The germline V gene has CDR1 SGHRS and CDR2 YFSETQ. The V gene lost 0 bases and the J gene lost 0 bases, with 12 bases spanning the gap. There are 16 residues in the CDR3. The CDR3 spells CASSLELTGPNYGYTF. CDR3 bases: TGCGCCAGCAGCTTGGAGCTCACAGGCCCTAACTATGGCTACACCTTC.

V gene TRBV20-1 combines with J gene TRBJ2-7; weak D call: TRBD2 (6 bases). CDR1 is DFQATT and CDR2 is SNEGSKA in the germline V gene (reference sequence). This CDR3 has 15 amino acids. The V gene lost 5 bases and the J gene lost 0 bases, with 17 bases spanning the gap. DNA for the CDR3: TGCAGTGCTTTGGGACGGGAGATCAGCTCCTACGAGCAGTACTTC. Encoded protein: CSALGREISSYEQYF.

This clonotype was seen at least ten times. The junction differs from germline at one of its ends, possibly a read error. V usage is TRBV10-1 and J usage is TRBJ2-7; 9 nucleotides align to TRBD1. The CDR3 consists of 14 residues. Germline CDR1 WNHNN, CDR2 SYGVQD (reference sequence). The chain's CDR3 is CASSESRDRENVRF. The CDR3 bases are TGCGCCAGCAGTGAAAGCCGGGACAGGGAAAATGTACGGTTC.

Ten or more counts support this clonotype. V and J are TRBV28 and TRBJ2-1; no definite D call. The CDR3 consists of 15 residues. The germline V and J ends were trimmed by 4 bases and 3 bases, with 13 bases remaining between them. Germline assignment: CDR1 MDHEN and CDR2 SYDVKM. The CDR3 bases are TGTGCCAGCAGTTCGCAGCTAAGACTCTACAATGAGCAGTTCTTC. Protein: CASSSQLRLYNEQFF. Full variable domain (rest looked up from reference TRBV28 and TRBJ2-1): DVKVTQSSRYLVKRTGEKVFLECVQDMDHENMFWYRQDPGLGLRLIYFSYDVKMKEKGDIPEGYSVSREKKERFSLILESASTNQTSMYLCASSSQLRLYNEQFFGPGTRLTVL.

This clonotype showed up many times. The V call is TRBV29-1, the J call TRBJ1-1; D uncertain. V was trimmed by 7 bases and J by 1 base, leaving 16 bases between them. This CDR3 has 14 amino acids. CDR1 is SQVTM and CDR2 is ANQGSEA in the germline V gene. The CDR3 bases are TGCAGCGCCGCAGAGTCTCGAGGGAACACTGAAGCTTTCTTT. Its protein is CSAAESRGNTEAFF.

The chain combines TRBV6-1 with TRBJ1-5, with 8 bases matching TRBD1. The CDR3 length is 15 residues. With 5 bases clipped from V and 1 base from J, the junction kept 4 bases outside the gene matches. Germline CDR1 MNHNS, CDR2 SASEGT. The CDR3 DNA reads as TGTGCCAGCAGTACCGGACAGGGAAGCAATCAGCCCCAGCATTTT. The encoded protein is CASSTGQGSNQPQHF.

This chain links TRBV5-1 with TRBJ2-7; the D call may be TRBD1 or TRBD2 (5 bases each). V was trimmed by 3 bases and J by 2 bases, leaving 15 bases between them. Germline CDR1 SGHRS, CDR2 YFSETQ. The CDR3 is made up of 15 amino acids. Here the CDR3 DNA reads TGCGCCAGCAGCTACCGCTTGGGGGACGCCTACGAGCAGTACTTC. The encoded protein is CASSYRLGDAYEQYF.

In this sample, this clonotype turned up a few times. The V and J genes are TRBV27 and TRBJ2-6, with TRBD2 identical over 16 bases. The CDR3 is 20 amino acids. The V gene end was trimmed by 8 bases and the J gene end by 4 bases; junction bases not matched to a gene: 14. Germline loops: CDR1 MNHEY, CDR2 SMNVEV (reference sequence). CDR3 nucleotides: TGTGCCAGCTTAGGGGGGACTAGCGGGAGGGCCTTTTCCGGGGCCAACGTCCTGACTTTC. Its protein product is CASLGGTSGRAFSGANVLTF.

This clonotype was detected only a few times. The CDR3 coding sequence is TGTGCCAGCAGCCACGGACAGGGCTACGAGCAGTACTTC. Its translation is CASSHGQGYEQYF. The chain uses TRBV12-3 or TRBV12-4 and TRBJ2-7, with 8 bases aligning to TRBD1. With 6 bases clipped from V and 3 bases from J, the junction kept 4 bases outside the gene matches. CDR3 length equals 13 residues.

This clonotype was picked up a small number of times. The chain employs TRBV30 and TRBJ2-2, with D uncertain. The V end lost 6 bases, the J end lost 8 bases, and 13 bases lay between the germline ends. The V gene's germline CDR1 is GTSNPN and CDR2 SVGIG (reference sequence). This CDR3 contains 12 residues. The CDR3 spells CACPVTPGELFF. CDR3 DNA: TGTGCCTGTCCGGTAACACCTGGGGAGCTGTTTTTT.

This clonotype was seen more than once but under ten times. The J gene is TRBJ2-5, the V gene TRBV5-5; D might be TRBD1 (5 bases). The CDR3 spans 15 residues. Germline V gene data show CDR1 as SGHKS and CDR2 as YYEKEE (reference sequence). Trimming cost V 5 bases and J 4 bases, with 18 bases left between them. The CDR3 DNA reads TGTGCCAGCAGTTCGGGTCCTAAGCAGGGAGAGACCCAGTACTTC. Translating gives CASSSGPKQGETQYF.

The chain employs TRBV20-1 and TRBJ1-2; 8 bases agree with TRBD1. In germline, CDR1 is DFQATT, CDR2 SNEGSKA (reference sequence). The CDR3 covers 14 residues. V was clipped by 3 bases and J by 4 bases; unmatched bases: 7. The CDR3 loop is CSARTWDRSYGYTF. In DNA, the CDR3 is TGCAGTGCTAGGACCTGGGACAGGTCCTATGGCTACACCTTC.

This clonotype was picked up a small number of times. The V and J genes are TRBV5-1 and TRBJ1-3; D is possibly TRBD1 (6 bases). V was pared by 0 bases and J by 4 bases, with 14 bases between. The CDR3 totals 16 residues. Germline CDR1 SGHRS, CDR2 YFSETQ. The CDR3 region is CASSLAGTKFGNTIYF. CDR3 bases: TGCGCCAGCAGCTTGGCCGGGACAAAATTCGGAAACACCATATATTTT.

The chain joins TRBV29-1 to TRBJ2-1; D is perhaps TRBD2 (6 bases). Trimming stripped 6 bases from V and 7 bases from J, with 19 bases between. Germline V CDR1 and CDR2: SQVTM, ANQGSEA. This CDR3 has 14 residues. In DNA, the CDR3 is TGCAGCGTCGTACTTGGAGGAGGGCTAAATGAGCAGTTCTTC. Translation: CSVVLGGGLNEQFF.

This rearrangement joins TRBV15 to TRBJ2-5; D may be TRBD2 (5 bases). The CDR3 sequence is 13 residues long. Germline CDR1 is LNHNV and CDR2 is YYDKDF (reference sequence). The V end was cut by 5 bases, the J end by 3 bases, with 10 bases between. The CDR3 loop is CATSSGLKETQYF. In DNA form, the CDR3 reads TGTGCCACCAGCTCCGGACTTAAAGAGACCCAGTACTTC.

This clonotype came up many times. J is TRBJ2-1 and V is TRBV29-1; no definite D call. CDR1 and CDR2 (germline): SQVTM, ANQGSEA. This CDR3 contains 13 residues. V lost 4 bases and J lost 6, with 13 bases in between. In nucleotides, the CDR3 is TGCAGCGTTGTATGGGGTTTTGGCAATGAGCAGTTCTTC. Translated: CSVVWGFGNEQFF.

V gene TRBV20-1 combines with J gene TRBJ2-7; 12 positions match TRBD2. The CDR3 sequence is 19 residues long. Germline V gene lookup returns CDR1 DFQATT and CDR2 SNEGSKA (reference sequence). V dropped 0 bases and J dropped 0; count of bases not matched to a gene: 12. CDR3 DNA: TGCAGTGCTAGAGATCGAAAGCTAGCGGGGGGGCCTCTCTCCTACGAGCAGTACTTC. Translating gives CSARDRKLAGGPLSYEQYF.

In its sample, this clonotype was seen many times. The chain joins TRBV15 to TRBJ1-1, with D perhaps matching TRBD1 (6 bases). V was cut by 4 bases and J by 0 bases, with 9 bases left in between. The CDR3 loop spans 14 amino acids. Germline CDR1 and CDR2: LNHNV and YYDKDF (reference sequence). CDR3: CATSTRTVNTEAFF. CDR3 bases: TGTGCCACCAGCACTAGGACAGTGAACACTGAAGCTTTCTTT.

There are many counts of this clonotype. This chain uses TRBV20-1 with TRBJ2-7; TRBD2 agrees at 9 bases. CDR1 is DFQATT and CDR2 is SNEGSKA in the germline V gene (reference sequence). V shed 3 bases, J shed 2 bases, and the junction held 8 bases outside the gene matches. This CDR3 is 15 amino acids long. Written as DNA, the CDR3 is TGCAGTGCTAGGGGGGGACTAGCTGAACCCTACGAGCAGTACTTC. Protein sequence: CSARGGLAEPYEQYF.

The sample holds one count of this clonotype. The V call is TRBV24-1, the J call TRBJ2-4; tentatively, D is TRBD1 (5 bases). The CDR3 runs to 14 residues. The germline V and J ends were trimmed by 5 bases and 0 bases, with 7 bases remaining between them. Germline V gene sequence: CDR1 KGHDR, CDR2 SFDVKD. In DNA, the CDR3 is TGTGCCACCAGTGTCAGGGTAGCCAAAAACATTCAGTACTTC. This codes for CATSVRVAKNIQYF.

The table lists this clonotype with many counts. CDR3 DNA: TGTGCCAGCAGTTTGTGGGGGAGCTCCTACGAGCAGTACTTC. Translation: CASSLWGSSYEQYF. The chain has TRBV27 and TRBJ2-7, with D perhaps being TRBD1 or TRBD2 (5 bases each). The germline CDR1 and CDR2 sequences are MNHEY and SMNVEV (reference sequence). Trimming took off 3 bases at V and 0 bases at J, with 9 bases between the two ends. The CDR3 runs to 14 residues.

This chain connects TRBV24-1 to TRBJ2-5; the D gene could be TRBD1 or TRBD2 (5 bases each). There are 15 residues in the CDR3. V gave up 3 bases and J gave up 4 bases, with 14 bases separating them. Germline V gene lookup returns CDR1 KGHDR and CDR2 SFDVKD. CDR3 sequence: CATSDPSGSAETQYF. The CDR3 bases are TGTGCCACCAGTGATCCCTCAGGGAGTGCAGAGACCCAGTACTTC.

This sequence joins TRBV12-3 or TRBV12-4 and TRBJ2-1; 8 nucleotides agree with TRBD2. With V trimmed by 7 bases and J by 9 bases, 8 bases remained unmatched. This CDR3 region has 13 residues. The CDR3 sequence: CASKGREGIEQFF. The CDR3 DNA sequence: TGTGCCAGCAAGGGCCGGGAGGGCATTGAGCAGTTCTTC.

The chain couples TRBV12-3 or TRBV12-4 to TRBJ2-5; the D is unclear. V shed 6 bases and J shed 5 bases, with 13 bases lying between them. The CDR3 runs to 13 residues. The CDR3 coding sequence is TGTGCCAGCAGCCGCCAGGCCAAGGAGACCCAGTACTTC. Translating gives CASSRQAKETQYF.

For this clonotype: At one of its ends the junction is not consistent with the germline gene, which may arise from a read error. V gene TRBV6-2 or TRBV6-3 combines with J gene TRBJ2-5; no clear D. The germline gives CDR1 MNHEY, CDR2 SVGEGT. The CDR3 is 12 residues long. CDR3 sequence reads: CASSYLREAQYF. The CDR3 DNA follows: TGTGCCAGCAGTTACCTAAGAGAGGCCCAGTACTTC.

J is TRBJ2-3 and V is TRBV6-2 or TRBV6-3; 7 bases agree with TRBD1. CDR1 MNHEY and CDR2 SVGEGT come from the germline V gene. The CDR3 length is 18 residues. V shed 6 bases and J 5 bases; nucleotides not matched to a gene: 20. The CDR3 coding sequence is TGTGCCAGCAGACCTACGGACCAACAGGGGACGTTTGGAGATACGCAGTATTTT. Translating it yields CASRPTDQQGTFGDTQYF.